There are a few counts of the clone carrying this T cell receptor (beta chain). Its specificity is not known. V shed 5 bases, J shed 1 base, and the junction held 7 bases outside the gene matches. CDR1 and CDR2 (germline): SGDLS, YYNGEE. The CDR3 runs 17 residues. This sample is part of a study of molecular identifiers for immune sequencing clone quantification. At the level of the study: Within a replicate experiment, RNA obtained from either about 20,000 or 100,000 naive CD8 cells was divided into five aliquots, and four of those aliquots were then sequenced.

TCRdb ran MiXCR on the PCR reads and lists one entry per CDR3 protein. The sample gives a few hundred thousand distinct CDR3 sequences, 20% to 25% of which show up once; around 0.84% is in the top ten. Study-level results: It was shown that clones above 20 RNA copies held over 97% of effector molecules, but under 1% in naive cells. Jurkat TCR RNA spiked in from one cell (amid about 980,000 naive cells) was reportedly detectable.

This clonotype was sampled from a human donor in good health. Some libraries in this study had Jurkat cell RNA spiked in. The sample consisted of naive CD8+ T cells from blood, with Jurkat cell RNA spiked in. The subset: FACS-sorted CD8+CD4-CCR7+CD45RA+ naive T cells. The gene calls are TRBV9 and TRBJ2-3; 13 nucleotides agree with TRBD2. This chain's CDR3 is CASSQGLAGWGTDTQYF. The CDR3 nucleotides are TGTGCCAGCAGTCAGGGACTAGCGGGATGGGGCACAGATACGCAGTATTTT.